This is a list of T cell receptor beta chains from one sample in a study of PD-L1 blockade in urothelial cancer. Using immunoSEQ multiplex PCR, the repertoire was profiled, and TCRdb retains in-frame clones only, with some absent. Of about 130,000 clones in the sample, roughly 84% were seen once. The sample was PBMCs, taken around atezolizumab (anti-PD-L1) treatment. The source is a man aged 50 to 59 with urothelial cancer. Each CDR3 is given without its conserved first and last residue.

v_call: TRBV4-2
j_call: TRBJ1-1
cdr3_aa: ASSRGGPGTTNTEAF

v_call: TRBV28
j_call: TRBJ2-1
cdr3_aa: ASSFPSAGTSAIRNNEQF

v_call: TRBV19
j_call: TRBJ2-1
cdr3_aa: ASSIGLKGVSYNEQF

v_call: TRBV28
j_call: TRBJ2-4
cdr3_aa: ASSVGGGPGNIQY

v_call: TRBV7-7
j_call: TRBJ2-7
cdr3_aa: ASKEFVEQY

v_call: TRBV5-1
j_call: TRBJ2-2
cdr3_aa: ASSLAGGAAGELF

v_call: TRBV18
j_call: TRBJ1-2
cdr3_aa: ASSPDSQRNYGYT

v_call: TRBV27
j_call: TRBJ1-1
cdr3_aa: ASSRGTGPTAF

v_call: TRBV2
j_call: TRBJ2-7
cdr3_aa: ASSVFKTYEQY

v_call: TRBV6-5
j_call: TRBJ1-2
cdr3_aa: ASSTPGQGWSGYT

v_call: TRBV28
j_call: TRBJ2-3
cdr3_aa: ASIGGGRVDTQY

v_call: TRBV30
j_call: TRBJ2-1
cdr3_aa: ATWGTRTYNEQF

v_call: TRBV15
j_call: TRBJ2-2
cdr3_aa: ATSNRGGLAGELF

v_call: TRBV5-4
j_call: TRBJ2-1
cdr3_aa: ASSSKLAGAYNEQF

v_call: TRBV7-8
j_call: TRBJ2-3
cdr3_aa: ASSRADTQY

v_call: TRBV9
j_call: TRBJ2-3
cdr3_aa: ASSWRANTDTQY

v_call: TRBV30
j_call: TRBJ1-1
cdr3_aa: AWTTDYRERDTEAF

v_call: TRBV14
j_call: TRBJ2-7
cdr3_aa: ASSSPGTSGTREQY

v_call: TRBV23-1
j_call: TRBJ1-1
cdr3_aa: ASSHPEQLL

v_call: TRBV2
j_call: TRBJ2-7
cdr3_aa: ASSEWDTDEQY